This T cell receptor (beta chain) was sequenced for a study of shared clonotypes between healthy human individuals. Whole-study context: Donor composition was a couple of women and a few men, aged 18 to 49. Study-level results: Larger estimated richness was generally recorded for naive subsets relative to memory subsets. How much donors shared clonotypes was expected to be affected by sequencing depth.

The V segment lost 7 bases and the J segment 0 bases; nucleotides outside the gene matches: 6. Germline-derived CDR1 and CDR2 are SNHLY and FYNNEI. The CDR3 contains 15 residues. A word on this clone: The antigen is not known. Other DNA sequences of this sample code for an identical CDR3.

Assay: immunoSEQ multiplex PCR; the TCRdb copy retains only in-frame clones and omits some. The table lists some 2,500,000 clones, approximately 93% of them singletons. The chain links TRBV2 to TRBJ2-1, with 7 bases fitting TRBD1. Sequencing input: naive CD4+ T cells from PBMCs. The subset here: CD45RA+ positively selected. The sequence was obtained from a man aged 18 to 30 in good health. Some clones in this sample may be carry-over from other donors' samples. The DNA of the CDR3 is TGTGCCAGCACTATACAGGGGAGCTCCTACAATGAGCAGTTCTTC. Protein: CASTIQGSSYNEQFF.